This paragraph reports one T cell receptor (beta chain). Its cognate antigen is unknown. One junction end does not reproduce the germline sequence, and a read error may be involved. This CDR3 spans 15 amino acids. The germline CDR1 and CDR2 sequences are ENHRY and SYGVKD. These data come from a study of tumor and adjacent non-tumor tissue in lung cancer. For the study at large: Stage I to III disease affected about ten men and 5 women aged about 30 to 85. Samples averaged roughly 4.4 million productive TCRbeta reads each.

TCRbeta libraries were built with three rounds of nested PCR, modified from ARM-PCR. TCRdb re-analysed the multiplex PCR reads in MiXCR, keeping a single row per CDR3 protein. The sample contains 35,000 to 55,000 distinct CDR3 sequences, approximately 60% of which appear only once. This sample's RNA came from whole unsorted tissue. More than 3 cm separated this lung sample from the edge of the tumor. Study-wide results and caveats: In normal lung, the top 100 clones were significantly more dominant than in tumor.

The rearrangement joins TRBV10-3 to TRBJ1-5; no clear D. The sequenced material came from distant non-tumor lung tissue. This receptor was taken from a woman aged 40-49 years with non-small cell lung cancer. The CDR3 DNA reads as TGTGCAACCGCGAGAGGTGCGGACGGCAATCAGCCCCGGCATTTT. Amino acids: CATARGADGNQPRHF.